The sample holds a few counts of the clone carrying this TCR beta chain. V was trimmed by 4 bases and J by 5 bases, leaving 12 bases between them. The CDR3 has 14 amino acids. This record belongs to a study of T-cell reconstitution after alpha-beta-depleted transplantation in children. Unique molecular identifiers tagged the TCRbeta library. In TCRdb, the PCR reads were re-called with MiXCR into one record per CDR3 protein. The sample records 500,000 to 650,000 distinct CDR3 sequences, roughly 13% being singletons. The sequencing here drew on PBMCs, mostly from graft donor cells, taken 360 days after TCRalphabeta/CD19-depleted stem cell transplant. This receptor was identified in a male patient younger than 18 who had a stem cell transplant for acute myeloid leukemia, so the T cells may come from the graft donor. This chain connects TRBV12-3 or TRBV12-4 to TRBJ2-1, with a possible D match to TRBD2 (6 bases). The CDR3 loop reads CASSSYTSHNEQFF. The CDR3 region has the DNA TGTGCCAGCAGTTCTTACACTAGCCACAATGAGCAGTTCTTC.